The T cell receptor beta chain described here comes from a study of beta chain features in type 1 diabetes. Germline V gene data show CDR1 as SGHTA and CDR2 as FQGNSA. With 0 bases removed from V and 9 bases from J, the gap between germline ends came to 8 bases. This CDR3 contains 12 residues. Remarks on this clone: Its target is unknown.

Based on CD45RO/CCR7/CD25/CD127/CD95/CD27, CD4+ regulatory, stem cell-like memory, naive and central memory cells were sorted. The sequenced template was cDNA made from the entire isolated RNA. The method was immunoSEQ multiplex PCR; TCRdb's version includes in-frame clones alone and lacks a portion of them. The sample gives hundreds of thousands of clones, around 16% of which show up once; 0.093% is in the top ten. General study points: Amplification by PCR could prefer shorter templates, with the same effect in patients and controls. A potential influence of HLA type upon TCRB rearrangement remained unresolved herein. cDNA sequencing could over-represent cells with high TCR expression.

The chain is built from TRBV7-2 and TRBJ1-1, with D perhaps TRBD1 (5 bases). The source material was naive CD4+ T cells from blood. This TCR was recovered from a man aged 18-30 years in good health. The CDR3 protein is CASSLAGVQAFF. The DNA for the CDR3 is TGTGCCAGCAGCTTAGCGGGGGTTCAAGCTTTCTTT.